Detailed here is one T cell receptor beta chain. Its cognate antigen is unknown. The germline gene is not matched at one end of the junction; a read error may be the cause. This specimen includes other DNA sequences encoding the same CDR3. The record originates from a study of cytomegalovirus exposure and HLA in healthy donors. Regarding the study as a whole: The study carried out a later analysis of TCR beta sequences. It associated around 17,000 of them with specific HLA alleles at a false discovery rate of 0.05. Highest at DRB1 and lowest at HLA-C, TCR association rates differed among HLA loci in a later analysis.

60 Vbeta and 13 Jbeta primers were used in PCR. Here immunoSEQ multiplex PCR was the method, and the copy in TCRdb shows in-frame clones only, minus some. The sample carries fewer than 110,000 clones, under 85% recorded once. The material sequenced was PBMCs. This sequence originates from a woman in her thirties or forties in good health and CMV-seronegative.

CDR3 sequence (DNA): TGTGCCAGCAGAGGGGACAGCTTAAATAATTCCCCCCTCCACTTT. Amino acids: CASRGDSLNNSPLHF. This sequence joins TRBV2 and TRBJ1-6, with 7 nucleotides matching TRBD1. Germline lookup yields CDR1 SNHLY and CDR2 FYNNEI. The CDR3 has 15 amino acids. The full variable domain, in which reference TRBV2 and TRBJ1-6 provide the parts outside the CDR3, is EPEVTQTPSHQVTQMGQEVILRCVPISNHLYFYWYRQILGQKVEFLVSFYNNEISEKSEIFDDQFSVERPDGSNFTLKIRSTKLEDSAMYFCASRGDSLNNSPLHFGNGTRLTVT.